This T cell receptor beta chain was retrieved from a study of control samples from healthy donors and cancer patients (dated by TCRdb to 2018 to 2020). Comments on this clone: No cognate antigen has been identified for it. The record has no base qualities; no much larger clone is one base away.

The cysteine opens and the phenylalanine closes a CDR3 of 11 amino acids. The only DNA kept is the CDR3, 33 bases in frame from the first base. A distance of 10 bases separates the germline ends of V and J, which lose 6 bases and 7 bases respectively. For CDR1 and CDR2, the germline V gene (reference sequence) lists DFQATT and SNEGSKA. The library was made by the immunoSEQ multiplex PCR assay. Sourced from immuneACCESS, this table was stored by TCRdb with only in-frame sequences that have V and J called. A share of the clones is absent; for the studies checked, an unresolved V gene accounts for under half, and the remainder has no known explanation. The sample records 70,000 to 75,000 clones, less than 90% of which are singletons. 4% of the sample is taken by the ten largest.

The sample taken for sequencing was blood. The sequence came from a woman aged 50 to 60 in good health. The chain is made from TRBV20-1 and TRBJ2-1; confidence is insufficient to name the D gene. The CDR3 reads CSAESGNEQFF. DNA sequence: TGCAGTGCCGAGAGTGGGAATGAGCAGTTCTTC.